This T cell receptor (beta chain) appears in the sequencing data of a study of T-cell memory formation after mild COVID-19. Study results and limitations: Clones which contracted sat mainly in CM and EM if CD4+, and in EMRA if CD8+.

The CDR3 covers 14 residues. Germline V lookup: CDR1 DFQATT, CDR2 SNEGSKA (reference sequence). V was clipped by 6 bases and J by 6 bases, with 18 bases between them. 5'RACE, which relied on constant-segment primers, yielded TCR alpha and TCR beta cDNA libraries carrying sample barcodes and UMIs. One entry per CDR3 protein results from TCRdb running MiXCR on the 5' RACE reads. The sample consists of fewer than 200,000 distinct CDR3 sequences, less than 20% of them appearing once. Turning to this clonotype: Its antigen is as yet unknown.

V and J are TRBV20-1 and TRBJ1-5; possibly TRBD1 for D (6 bases). This receptor was obtained from a man aged 18-30 years who had mild COVID-19 (a few samples of this study predate the infection). Cell type and time point are not known. The sequenced material came from PBMCs or a T cell subset sorted from them (not recorded which). This CDR3 reads CSASRDLQGQPQHF. The CDR3 DNA is TGCAGTGCAAGCCGGGACCTACAGGGTCAGCCCCAGCATTTT.